This T cell receptor beta chain is drawn from a study of cytomegalovirus exposure and HLA in healthy donors. Findings and caveats of the study: Subsequent analysis revealed that first-cohort TCR clusters tended to co-occur in the roughly 120 validation repertoires. Testing in vitro showed a few CMV-associated chains specific for CMV antigens. The classifier reportedly diagnosed cytomegalovirus status with high sensitivity and specificity. Cytomegalovirus association was listed for 164 TCR beta chains.

Sequencing was performed with immunoSEQ multiplex PCR; in TCRdb, only in-frame clones are kept and a portion is missing. The profile shows 130,000 or so clones, roughly 90% of them singletons. In regard to this clone: Its matching antigen is unknown.

The sample was PBMCs. This receptor was taken from a young woman in good health and CMV-seronegative.

CDR3 nucleotide sequence: TGTGCCAGCACCTCCGGGACACAAGAGACCCAGTACTTC. Translating it yields CASTSGTQETQYF. The genes are TRBV2 and TRBJ2-5, with D maybe TRBD1 (6 bases). V was cut by 7 bases and J by 2 bases, with 11 bases left in between. The CDR3 runs to 13 residues. Germline V gene data show CDR1 as SNHLY and CDR2 as FYNNEI.